This T cell receptor beta chain was captured in a study of shared clonotypes between healthy human individuals. Study as a whole: Donor composition was a couple of women and a few men, aged 18 to 49. Whole-study results and caveats: Among donors, the sharing of clonotypes was expected to be influenced by sequencing depth.

Germline loops: CDR1 MNHEY, CDR2 SVGAGI. The V gene end was trimmed by 4 bases and the J gene end by 2 bases; junction bases not matched to a gene: 7. The CDR3 has 16 residues. Investigators spread the genomic DNA of each subset evenly over several immunoSEQ plates. It was on ten immunoSEQ deep assay plates that unsorted PBMC DNA was sequenced. Clones were sequenced by immunoSEQ multiplex PCR, and TCRdb holds only the in-frame ones, with some missing. Here the sample spans 470,000 or so clones, over 70% being singletons. Worth noting for this clone: The antigen is undetermined.

The specimen sequenced was PBMCs. The chain couples TRBV6-5 to TRBJ2-3; TRBD2 matches 9 bases. The receptor's source is a middle-aged woman in good health. Some clones in this sample may be carry-over from other donors' samples. Written as DNA, the CDR3 is TGTGCCAGCAGTTTAGTCCGACTAGCGGCCACAGATACGCAGTATTTT. As protein: CASSLVRLAATDTQYF.